These T cell receptor beta chains were read from a single sample in a study of blood T cell repertoires in COVID-19. Libraries were prepared by immunoSEQ multiplex PCR; TCRdb keeps only in-frame clonotypes and omits some of them. The data show roughly 180,000 clones, over 80% seen once. The sequenced sample was peripheral blood. The receptors were sampled from a woman in her forties with COVID-19, enrolled during active disease. CDR3s include the opening cysteine and the closing phenylalanine or tryptophan. Each record gives: D gene, clone size, V gene, J gene, CDR3 DNA, CDR3 protein. The D gene is left open where the match is weak. Rows give clone size only sometimes, using once, few, many, or a class for an expanded clone.

NA	NA	TRBV7-9	TRBJ1-6	TGTGCCAGCGCAGCAGGGGTAGGGTCACCCCTCCACTTT	CASAAGVGSPLHF
NA	NA	TRBV7-3	TRBJ2-6	TGTGCCAGCAGCCAACGGGGGGCCACTGGGGCCAACGTCCTGACTTTC	CASSQRGATGANVLTF
NA	NA	TRBV18	TRBJ2-7	TGTGCCAGCACTCCTTTACAGGGAAACTACGAGCAGTACTTC	CASTPLQGNYEQYF
TRBD1	NA	TRBV18	TRBJ1-2	TGTGCCAGCTCACCTTCCCGTCAGGGGGCGCGGGATGGCTACACCTTC	CASSPSRQGARDGYTF
TRBD1	many	TRBV7-9	TRBJ1-1	TGTGCCAGCAGCTTCGCAGGAGGGGGCCAGAACACTGAAGCTTTCTTT	CASSFAGGGQNTEAFF
NA	NA	TRBV9	TRBJ2-2	TGTGCCAGCAGCGGTTCCAGCGGGAACACCGGGGAGCTGTTTTTT	CASSGSSGNTGELFF
NA	NA	TRBV5-1	TRBJ2-7	TGCGCCAGCAGCTTGGAAGCCCAGGGCATGGACGAGCAGTACTTC	CASSLEAQGMDEQYF
TRBD2	NA	TRBV24-1	TRBJ2-1	TGTGCCACCAGTGACCAAACTAGCGGGGCCTACAATGAGCAGTTCTTC	CATSDQTSGAYNEQFF
NA	NA	TRBV9	TRBJ1-6	TGTGCCAGCAGTGAAGGGGGATCCTATAATTCACCCCTCCACTTT	CASSEGGSYNSPLHF
TRBD1	NA	TRBV2	TRBJ1-2	TGTGCCAGCATAGAGCAGGACAGGGCCATTTATGGCTACACCTTC	CASIEQDRAIYGYTF
TRBD2	NA	TRBV18	TRBJ2-3	TGTGCCAGCTCACCCCGACTAGCGGGGGGGACGACAGATACGCAGTATTTT	CASSPRLAGGTTDTQYF
TRBD2	few	TRBV7-7	TRBJ2-1	TGTGCTAGCAGCGCCTCAGCGGGAGGGCCCGTCAATGAGCAGTTCTTC	CASSASAGGPVNEQFF
NA	NA	TRBV19	TRBJ1-2	TGTGCCAGTAGTCATAACGGAGGAATTGAAAGCTACACCTTC	CASSHNGGIESYTF
NA	NA	TRBV10-3	TRBJ1-1	TGTGCCATCCGGGACACAGGGAACACTGAAGCTTTCTTT	CAIRDTGNTEAFF
NA	NA	TRBV27	TRBJ1-1	TGTGCCAGCAGTTCGTCCTCATACATGAACACTGAAGCTTTCTTT	CASSSSSYMNTEAFF
NA	NA	TRBV9	TRBJ2-1	TGTGCCAGCAGCGCGGGAGTGAAGAGTGAGCAGTTCTTC	CASSAGVKSEQFF
NA	NA	TRBV27	TRBJ2-2	TGTGCCAGCAGTTTCGCCGGGGAGCTGTTTTTT	CASSFAGELFF
TRBD1	NA	TRBV19	TRBJ2-6	TGTGCCAGTACCGACAGGGGGAAGGGTGGGGCCAACGTCCTGACTTTC	CASTDRGKGGANVLTF
TRBD1	many	TRBV6-2/TRBV6-3	TRBJ2-5	TGTGCCAGCAGTTCCCAGGGGGCAGGAAACGGGCCGGAGACCCAGTACTTC	CASSSQGAGNGPETQYF
TRBD2	NA	TRBV7-7	TRBJ2-7	TGTGCTAGCAGCTTAGCAGCGGGAGGGTCCTACGAGCAGTACTTC	CASSLAAGGSYEQYF
NA	NA	TRBV2	TRBJ1-2	TGTGCCAGCAGTGAATCTCTAGTTAACTATGGCTACACCTTC	CASSESLVNYGYTF
TRBD2	NA	TRBV6-5	TRBJ2-5	TGTGCCAGCAGCAGATCTCGGGGGGGAATAGAGACCCAGTACTTC	CASSRSRGGIETQYF
TRBD2	NA	TRBV2	TRBJ2-1	TGTGCCAGCAGTGTATCACCGGGACTAAACAATGAGCAGTTCTTC	CASSVSPGLNNEQFF
NA	once	TRBV6-2/TRBV6-3	TRBJ1-3	TGTGCCAGCAGTCGACAGGTTGGAAACACCATATATTTT	CASSRQVGNTIYF
NA	NA	TRBV7-3	TRBJ1-5	TGTGCCAGCAGCCCCAACACCAATCAGCCCCAGCATTTT	CASSPNTNQPQHF
NA	NA	TRBV2	TRBJ1-1	TGTGCCAGCAGTCCCGGGGGGGCGAGGACTGAAGCTTTCTTT	CASSPGGARTEAFF
TRBD1	NA	TRBV28	TRBJ1-5	TGTGCCAGCAGTTTATACGCCGGGACAGGGAATCAGCCCCAGCATTTT	CASSLYAGTGNQPQHF
TRBD1	NA	TRBV12-3/TRBV12-4	TRBJ2-2	TGTGCCAGCAGTTTAGACAGGGGACGGGGGCTGTTTTTT	CASSLDRGRGLFF
NA	NA	TRBV28	TRBJ1-2	TGTGCCAGCAGTGTACAGGACGGGAGAAACTATGGCTACACCTTC	CASSVQDGRNYGYTF
NA	NA	TRBV4-1	TRBJ1-2	TGCGCCAGCAGCCAAGGGCTTAACTATGGCTACACCTTC	CASSQGLNYGYTF
TRBD2	few	TRBV7-3	TRBJ2-1	TGTGCCAGCAGCATGACTAGCGGGAGGTCCCTAGCTCATGAGCAGTTCTTC	CASSMTSGRSLAHEQFF
TRBD1	NA	TRBV14	TRBJ2-7	TGTGCCAGCAGCCAGGGACAGGGTGAAGGCTACGAGCAGTACTTC	CASSQGQGEGYEQYF
NA	NA	TRBV23-1	TRBJ2-1	TGCGCCAGTTTTCTCCTAGCGCACAATGAGCAGTTCTTC	CASFLLAHNEQFF
NA	NA	TRBV5-1	TRBJ2-3	TGCGCCAGCAGGAACTCACTAGCAACAGATACGCAGTATTTT	CASRNSLATDTQYF
NA	NA	TRBV28	TRBJ1-5	TGTGCCAGCGTGCGGGTGGGCAATCAGCCCCAGCATTTT	CASVRVGNQPQHF
NA	NA	TRBV4-1	TRBJ2-2	TGCGCCAGCAGCCAACGGGGGTACACCGGGGAGCTGTTTTTT	CASSQRGYTGELFF
NA	NA	TRBV5-1	TRBJ1-2	TGCGCCAGCAGCTTGGGCTTATCCGGGAACTATGGCTACACCTTC	CASSLGLSGNYGYTF
TRBD2	NA	TRBV7-2	TRBJ2-7	TGTGCCAGCAGAGCGGGACTCCGTGCGCAGTACTTC	CASRAGLRAQYF
NA	NA	TRBV3-1/TRBV3-2	TRBJ1-1	TGTGCCAGCAGCCAAGCGTTAACTGAAGCTTTCTTT	CASSQALTEAFF
TRBD2	NA	TRBV7-3	TRBJ2-7	TGTGCCAGCAGCTTACATGAAGCGGGAGGCGAGCAGTACTTC	CASSLHEAGGEQYF
NA	NA	TRBV11-2	TRBJ2-7	TGTGCCAGCAGCTTACCTAGTACCTACGAGCAGTACTTC	CASSLPSTYEQYF
NA	NA	TRBV6-1	TRBJ2-5	TGTGCCAGCAGTGATGGGGCTAAAGGGACCCAGTACTTC	CASSDGAKGTQYF
TRBD1	NA	TRBV6-4	TRBJ1-2	TGTGCCAGCAGTGACGGGACAGGCTCTGGCTACACCTTC	CASSDGTGSGYTF
NA	NA	TRBV27	TRBJ2-3	TGTGCCAGCAGGGAGGGTAGAACGGTTGGTACGCAGTATTTT	CASREGRTVGTQYF
NA	NA	TRBV18	TRBJ2-2	TGTGCCAGCTCACCGGCAGGAATCACCGGGGAGCTGTTTTTT	CASSPAGITGELFF
TRBD1	NA	TRBV29-1	TRBJ2-7	TGCAGCGTTCTCAGGACAGGGGATTCCTACGAGCAATACTTC	CSVLRTGDSYEQYF
NA	NA	TRBV14	TRBJ2-5	TGTGCCAGCAGCCATCTAGCGATCCAAGAGACCCAGTACTTC	CASSHLAIQETQYF
TRBD1	NA	TRBV5-5	TRBJ2-5	TGTGCCAGCATAGGGGGCCCGGCTTTTCAAGAGACCCAGTACTTC	CASIGGPAFQETQYF
NA	NA	TRBV7-6	TRBJ2-2	TGTGCCAGCACCCCCATCAGCGGGGAGCTGTTTTTT	CASTPISGELFF
TRBD1	NA	TRBV5-1	TRBJ1-2	TGCGCCAGCAGCTTGGTACAGGGGGGTGGAAACTATGGCTACACCTTC	CASSLVQGGGNYGYTF
NA	NA	TRBV7-6	TRBJ2-7	TGTGCCCCCTGGGGCCGAAGAAATGGGGCAGACTCTTACGAGCAGTACTTC	CAPWGRRNGADSYEQYF